The sequence of this TCR beta chain was determined in a study of cytomegalovirus exposure and HLA in healthy donors (dated by TCRdb to the late 2010s). Notes on the research overall: An earlier analysis of approximately 640 of the donors reported more than 250 Gb of sequence data and roughly 110 million unique TCR beta sequences from 190 million or so T cells. The later analysis used no new phenotypic data to find candidate immune exposures, relying instead on TCR beta sequences and their occurrence across donors. The number of typed donors differed by locus: 629-630 for A, B, C, DRB1 and DQB1; some 500 for DQA1; 606 for DPA1; and about 450 for DPB1. Every repertoire in the discovery cohort had been generated on one and the same sequencing platform. Roughly five DR-DQ haplotypes were handled as single units for association and clustering because linkage in the cohort was strong. In an earlier analysis of a few hundred of the donors, high-throughput TCR beta sequencing was used to judge whether each TCR beta V gene segment behaved as functional or pseudogenic. The genetic ancestry cluster associated with self-reported Caucasian donors included 81% of the 398 genotyped donors. The study combined high-throughput TCR immunosequencing, statistical association of individual TCRs with disease status, and machine learning to predict cytomegalovirus infection status. Among 300 to 500 genotyped donors of the cohort, an average of roughly 230,000 unique TCR beta nucleotide sequences was sequenced per donor, of which 15% to 20% were non-productive. Using immunosequencing, the study profiled T cell repertoires from 666 subjects and related those repertoires to cytomegalovirus serostatus. Both class I and class II loci were covered by HLA typing, at four-digit resolution. Donor age, sex, ethnicity and CMV serostatus were compiled together with the repertoire data. The study was designed to test whether signatures of past pathogen exposure could be identified by cataloging public T cell receptors. Genome-wide SNP genotypes for about 55% of the 666 donors were used in a later genetic analysis, which treated that subset as a discovery cohort. A later analysis re-examined previously published TCR beta repertoires from more than 550 donors and added high-resolution HLA genotyping to investigate patterns of TCR occurrence. Along with the approximately 650-subject first cohort, a separate validation cohort of over a hundred different subjects was used. Approximately 310 gigabases of sequencing data and 78 million or so unique TCR sequences were included in an early release covering roughly 600 HLA-typed donors. The paper as a whole reports these results and caveats: Because HLA typing was missing for some donors at each locus, association tests included only the typed subset. According to a later genetic analysis, donors in an Asian-associated ancestry cluster had fewer N-insertions in productive TCRs than the roughly 700-donor mean. A further reported finding was that TCR beta sequences accurately predicted the HLA-A and HLA-B alleles for most subjects in the first cohort. An earlier analysis of 587 of the donors showed that most TCR beta V segments appeared in productive rearrangements either about 87% or about 30% of the time, which broadly matched IMGT annotations. According to a later analysis, parvovirus B19, influenza, CMV and Epstein-Barr virus appeared linked to several top co-occurrence clusters. The sequencing pipeline was judged likely to have produced a cluster of highly shared sequence variants as a technical artifact. According to a later analysis, most CMV-associated TCR beta chains appeared to be HLA-restricted, and the HLA associations seemed to be driven largely by CMV exposure. A total of roughly 160 TCR beta chains were listed by the study as associated with cytomegalovirus. CMV serostatus was the only immune exposure information available for the cohort. The presence/absence analyses assumed that sequencing depth was roughly uniform across donors, and that assumption may not be true. A few of the identified cytomegalovirus-associated TCR beta chains were confirmed in vitro to be specific for cytomegalovirus antigens. A later analysis found that TCR association rates varied across HLA loci, with DRB1 alleles showing the most associated TCRs and HLA-C alleles the fewest. While some public TCRs were present in many individuals, most TCR sequences turned up only very rarely across donors. Specific HLA alleles were associated with 16,951 TCR beta sequences at a false discovery rate of 0.05 in a later analysis. In this cohort, only TCR beta chains were sequenced, and detectable features were limited by the absence of alpha or paired-chain data. Correlated functional status among segregating V segments might be attributable to linkage disequilibrium, but an unknown experimental factor could not be ruled out. In a later analysis, HLA-associated TCR beta chains showed more clonal expansion and lower generation probabilities than non-associated chains that were equally common. An association between a missense DCLRE1C variant and V-gene and J-gene trimming of TCR beta chains was found in a later genetic analysis and replicated in an independent cohort. The classifier was reported to diagnose cytomegalovirus status with high specificity and sensitivity in both the original cohort and the validation cohort. About 17 rarely observed V segments, including chromosome 9 orphons, were excluded from the earlier analysis of a few hundred of the donors because counts were too low. Some IMGT-functional V segments, including TRBV6-2 and TRBV6-3, could not be distinguished by the 87-base-pair reads and were therefore excluded. When HLA alleles, especially DR and DQ, strongly co-occurred, TCR associations were difficult to assign to individual alleles. It was suggested by the authors that the approach could potentially be generalized to other disease states and immunological phenotypes.

V was cut back by 1 base and J by 2 bases, leaving a gap of 13 bases between them. The CDR3 measures 16 amino acids from cysteine to phenylalanine. CDR3 DNA only is kept here, 48 bases in frame from base 1. CDR1 WSHSY and CDR2 SAAADI were looked up in the germline V gene. Regarding this clone: Its antigen is currently not known. The record has no base qualities; no much larger clone is one base away. Other DNA sequences in the same sample also yield this CDR3.

Libraries were made using the immunoSEQ multiplex PCR assay. For the multiplex PCR, a mixture combining 60 forward primers for TCR Vbeta segments and 13 reverse primers for TCR Jbeta segments was used. Amplification of the CDR3 region of rearranged TCR beta genes was performed with a multiplex PCR assay on genomic DNA. Amplified TCR beta libraries were sequenced as 87-base-pair reads on the Illumina HiSeq System. The authors' analysis ran thus. In a later analysis, 80 million or so unique TCR beta chains were counted across the 650 to 700 repertoires, and some 10 million of these chains were shared by at least two donors. To remove PCR and sequencing errors, raw reads were error-corrected and collapsed into unique sequences using a nearest-neighbor algorithm that merged closely related sequences. V, D and J gene segments were assigned by aligning CDR3 sequences to IMGT reference sequences. For a sequence to be retained, a match of at least six nucleotides to both a V gene segment and a J gene segment was required. A rearrangement was called productive if the CDR3 had no stop codons and remained in frame with V and J, and every other rearrangement was called non-productive. Following IMGT convention, CDR3 was defined as the stretch from the second conserved V-encoded cysteine to the conserved J-encoded phenylalanine. The earlier analysis of approximately 590 of the donors excluded any sequence lacking an unambiguous match to a single V gene segment. In an earlier analysis of several hundred of the donors, a V segment was called functional when productive rearrangements were above 56.7%, and segregating when the standard deviation between donors exceeded 5%. A statistical classification framework was built for diagnosing cytomegalovirus status from the catalog of TCR beta chain sequences. In a later analysis, V and J genes were assigned by comparing TCR nucleotide sequences against IMGT/GENE-DB human TR gene sequences. Using the TCRdist pipeline, a later analysis assigned CDR3 sequences along with most-parsimonious VDJ recombination scenarios. In a later analysis, each TCR beta chain was defined by its CDR3 amino acid sequence together with its V-gene family, and reads lacking a unique V-gene family were excluded. A later analysis removed 550 to 700 highly shared, low-generation-probability nucleotide sequences to deal with suspected cross-contamination and a sequencing artifact. For each public chain, a later analysis derived a clonal expansion index from normalized ranks of inferred template counts within each repertoire. Generation probabilities in a later analysis came from a VDJ recombination model fitted to out-of-frame rearrangements, and those results were checked against IGoR. A later analysis scored TCR-TCR, TCR-HLA and TCR-CMV co-occurrence with hypergeometric tests, applying a repertoire-size bias correction to TCR pairs. A later analysis estimated false discovery rates by permuting HLA or CMV assignments 20 times. In a later analysis, co-occurring TCRs were grouped using DBSCAN, and TCRdist sequence similarity was added for clustering within HLA-allele-positive subsets. Repertoires with fewer than 30,000 or more than 120,000 public chains were left out of co-occurrence clustering, as were a few repertoires with anomalous nucleotide sharing. TCRdb's version of the immuneACCESS table is confined to in-frame rearrangements and falls short of the full clone set. An unresolved V gene accounts for under half of the shortfall where checked; the remainder is of unknown origin. V and J calls plus clone size are reproduced from that table; the DNA served to infer D and trimming. This sample has 150,000 to 200,000 clones in its table, and roughly 80% of those were observed once. The leading ten clones occupy more than 7% of the sample.

In total, about 650 healthy bone marrow donors made up the cohort. All cohort members were sampled while nominally healthy, although unrecorded immune exposures were likely present. The donor was CMV seropositive and was included in the group of some 290 seropositive cohort members. A peripheral blood sample was provided by each donor, and peripheral blood mononuclear cells were used for TCR beta sequencing. The Qiagen DNeasy Blood Extraction Kit was used to extract genomic DNA from the blood cell samples. The sequencing sample was made of PBMCs. The source is a male donor in good health and CMV-seropositive. The chain joins TRBV10-2 to TRBJ2-3; TRBD2 is perhaps the D gene, given 6 matching bases. CDR3 reads: CASSEYGGMFTDTQYF. The nucleotides are TGCGCCAGCAGTGAGTATGGGGGGATGTTCACAGATACGCAGTATTTT.